Listed here are 14 T cell receptor beta chains from one sample, sequenced in a study of blood T cell repertoires in COVID-19. Measured with immunoSEQ multiplex PCR; TCRdb has only the in-frame clones, and not every one. The repertoire includes approximately 21,000 clones, around 90% of them detected once, and about 8% sits in the top ten. Input material: peripheral blood. The receptors were gathered from a human donor with active COVID-19. The donor label of this sample is uncertain.

The chain links TRBV7-9 to TRBJ2-5, with TRBD1 matching over 7 bases. The CDR3 contains 15 residues. J gave up 2 bases and V 3 bases, and 6 bases lay outside the gene matches. Germline V lookup: CDR1 SEHNR, CDR2 FQNEAQ (reference sequence). The CDR3 spells CASSLTGPPQETQYF. In DNA, the CDR3 is TGTGCCAGCAGCTTGACAGGGCCCCCTCAAGAGACCCAGTACTTC.

The CDR3 spells CATHFSGRKNTQYF. The DNA for the CDR3 is TGTGCCACTCATTTTAGCGGGAGGAAGAATACGCAGTATTTT. The chain is built from TRBV28 and TRBJ2-3, with TRBD2 matching over 10 bases. From germline, CDR1 is MDHEN and CDR2 SYDVKM. The J segment lost 7 bases and the V segment lost 10 bases, leaving 11 bases of the junction unmatched. This CDR3 has 14 residues.

The V call is TRBV6-2 or TRBV6-3, the J call TRBJ2-7; D unclear. The CDR3 runs 15 residues. V shed 4 bases and J shed 0 bases, with 13 bases lying between them. Germline V lookup: CDR1 MNHEY, CDR2 SVGEGT. CDR3 amino acids: CASSWFQASSYEQYF. CDR3 DNA sequence: TGTGCCAGCAGTTGGTTCCAGGCGAGCTCCTACGAGCAGTACTTC.

The V gene is TRBV28, the J gene TRBJ2-4; 8 bases fit TRBD1. The junction had 7 bases not matched to a gene; V was cut back by 1 base and J by 8 bases. The germline V gene encodes CDR1 MDHEN and CDR2 SYDVKM. The CDR3 has 15 residues. CDR3 amino acids: CASSLFGQGGDIQYF. DNA for the CDR3: TGTGCCAGCAGTTTATTTGGACAGGGAGGAGACATTCAGTACTTC.

The chain uses TRBV4-3 and TRBJ2-1; 12 nucleotides align to TRBD2. The CDR3 totals 17 residues. From germline, CDR1 is LGHNA and CDR2 YSLEER. The V and J ends lost 0 bases and 4 bases, in that order; junction bases with no gene match: 4. The CDR3 spells CASSQDLGTSGYNEQFF. The CDR3 region has the DNA TGCGCCAGCAGCCAAGATTTGGGGACTAGCGGGTACAATGAGCAGTTCTTC.

This clone has just one count. The J gene is TRBJ2-7, the V gene TRBV27; D possibly corresponds to TRBD1 (5 bases). Between the trimmed V and J ends, which lost 2 bases and 4 bases, there was a span of 12 bases. Germline CDR1 and CDR2: MNHEY and SMNVEV (reference sequence). The CDR3 is 14 amino acids. For the CDR3, the DNA is TGTGCCAGCAGTTTACAGGGAATAATTTACGAGCAGTACTTC. It codes for CASSLQGIIYEQYF.

The rearrangement joins TRBV5-8 to TRBJ2-7; tentative D call: TRBD2 (6 bases). The CDR3 covers 16 residues. Trimming cost V 2 bases and J 0 bases, with 15 bases left between them. Per the germline V gene, CDR1 is SGHTS and CDR2 is YDEGEE. The CDR3 region has the DNA TGTGCCAGCAGCTTTTCGCGGGACCCGACCTCCTACGAGCAGTACTTC. Translating it yields CASSFSRDPTSYEQYF.

This sequence joins TRBV28 and TRBJ2-2; 9 positions agree with TRBD1. Germline CDR1 and CDR2: MDHEN and SYDVKM. This CDR3 contains 16 residues. J gave up 7 bases and V 4 bases, and 10 bases lay outside the gene matches. The CDR3 DNA follows: TGTGCCAGCAGTTCTGGCGGGACAGGGAAGGGCGGGGAGCTGTTTTTT. Protein product: CASSSGGTGKGGELFF.

The CDR3 here is CASSPGTGLSEQFF. DNA of the CDR3: TGTGCCAGCAGTCCAGGGACAGGGTTAAGTGAGCAGTTCTTC. V gene TRBV6-2 or TRBV6-3 combines with J gene TRBJ2-1; 9 positions match TRBD1. Unmatched junction bases numbered 8, after V lost 5 bases and J lost 9 bases. Germline V lookup: CDR1 MNHEY, CDR2 SVGEGT. This CDR3 is 14 amino acids long.

This chain links TRBV7-6 with TRBJ2-1, with 9 bases identical to TRBD1. Germline V gives CDR1 SGHVS, CDR2 FNYEAQ. CDR3 length: 16 residues. V lost 5 bases to trimming and J lost 6 bases; unmatched junction nucleotides: 11. The CDR3 DNA follows: TGTGCCAGCAGCCCAATCCCCGGGACAGGGCGCAATGAGCAGTTCTTC. Translation gives CASSPIPGTGRNEQFF.

V usage is TRBV19 and J usage is TRBJ1-5; D is ambiguous. Trimming left V 2 bases short and J 7 bases short, with 15 bases between. From germline, CDR1 is LNHDA and CDR2 SQIVND (reference sequence). This CDR3 is 15 amino acids long. The DNA for the CDR3 is TGTGCCAGTAGTATATCGCCAGGTCGGGAGCAGCCCCAGCATTTT. Its protein product is CASSISPGREQPQHF.

The chain recombines TRBV7-8 with TRBJ1-6; 7 bases are a match to TRBD1. The germline V gene has CDR1 SGHVS and CDR2 FQNEAQ. There are 16 residues in the CDR3. Trimming took 5 bases from V and 8 from J; bases not matched to a gene: 12. CDR3 DNA: TGTGCCAGCAGCCTTCTACAACGGGACAGCTATTCACCCCTCCACTTT. It codes for CASSLLQRDSYSPLHF.

The chain is built from TRBV7-9 and TRBJ1-3, with TRBD1 matching over 9 bases. The CDR3 totals 14 residues. J gave up 5 bases and V 3 bases, and 2 bases lay outside the gene matches. Germline CDR1 SEHNR, CDR2 FQNEAQ (reference sequence). CDR3 nucleotide sequence: TGTGCCAGCAGCTTTGGACAGGGGCGAAACACCATATATTTT. This sequence encodes CASSFGQGRNTIYF. The variable domain in full, with the rest retrieved from reference TRBV7-9 and TRBJ1-3, is DTGVSQNPRHKITKRGQNVTFRCDPISEHNRLYWYRQTLGQGPEFLTYFQNEAQLEKSRLLSDRFSAERPKGSFSTLEIQRTEQGDSAMYLCASSFGQGRNTIYFGEGSWLTVV.

The chain recombines TRBV9 with TRBJ1-2, with D unclear. Germline CDR1 and CDR2: SGDLS and YYNGEE. Trimming removed 3 bases from V and 8 bases from J, with 8 bases in between. This CDR3 is 11 amino acids long. Here the CDR3 reads CASSGAGGYTF. CDR3 coding DNA: TGTGCCAGCAGCGGTGCGGGGGGCTACACCTTC.